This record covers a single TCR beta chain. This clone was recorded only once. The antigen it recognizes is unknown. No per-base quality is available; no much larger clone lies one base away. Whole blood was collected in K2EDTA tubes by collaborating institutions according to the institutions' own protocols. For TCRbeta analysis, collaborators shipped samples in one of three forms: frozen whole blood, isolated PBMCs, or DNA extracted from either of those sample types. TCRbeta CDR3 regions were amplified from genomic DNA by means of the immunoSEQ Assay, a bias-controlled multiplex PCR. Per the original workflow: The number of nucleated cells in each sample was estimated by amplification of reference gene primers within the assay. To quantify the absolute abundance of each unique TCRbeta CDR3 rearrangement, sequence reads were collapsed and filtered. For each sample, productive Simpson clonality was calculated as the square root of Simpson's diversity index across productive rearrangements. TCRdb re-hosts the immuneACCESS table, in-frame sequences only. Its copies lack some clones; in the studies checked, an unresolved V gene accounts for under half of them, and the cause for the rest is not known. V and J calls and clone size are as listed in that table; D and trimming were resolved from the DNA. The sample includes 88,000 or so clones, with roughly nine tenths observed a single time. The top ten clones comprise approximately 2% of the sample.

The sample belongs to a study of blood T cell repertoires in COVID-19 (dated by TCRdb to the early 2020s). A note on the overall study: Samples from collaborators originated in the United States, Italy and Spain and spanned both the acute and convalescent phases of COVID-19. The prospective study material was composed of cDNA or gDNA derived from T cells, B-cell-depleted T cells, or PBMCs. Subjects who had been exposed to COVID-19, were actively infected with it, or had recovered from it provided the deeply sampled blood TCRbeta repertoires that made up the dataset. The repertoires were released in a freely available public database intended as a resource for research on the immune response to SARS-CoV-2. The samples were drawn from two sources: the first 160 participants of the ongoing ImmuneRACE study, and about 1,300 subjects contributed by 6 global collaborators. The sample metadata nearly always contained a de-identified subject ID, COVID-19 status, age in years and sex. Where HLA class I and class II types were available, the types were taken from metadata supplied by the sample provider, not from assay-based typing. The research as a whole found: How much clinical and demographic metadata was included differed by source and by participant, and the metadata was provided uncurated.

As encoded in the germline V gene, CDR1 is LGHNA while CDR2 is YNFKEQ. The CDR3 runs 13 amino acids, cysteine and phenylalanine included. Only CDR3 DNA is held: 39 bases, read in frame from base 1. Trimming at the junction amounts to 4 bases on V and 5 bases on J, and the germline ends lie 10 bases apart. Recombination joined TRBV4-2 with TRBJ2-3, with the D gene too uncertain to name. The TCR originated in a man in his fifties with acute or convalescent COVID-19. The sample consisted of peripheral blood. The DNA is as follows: TGTGCCAGCAGCCCCACGACGGGAGATACGCAGTATTTT. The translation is CASSPTTGDTQYF.